This T cell receptor beta chain originates from a study of CD8 T cells in Susac syndrome. Study summary: Patients with Susac syndrome were, at the time of blood collection, therapy-naive, maintained on corticosteroids, or maintained on intravenous immunoglobulin alone.

An input of roughly 0.45 to 1 ug of RNA was subjected to reverse transcription using random hexamers. TCRdb re-analysed the immunoSEQ multiplex PCR reads in MiXCR, keeping a single row per CDR3 protein. The sample holds about 150,000 distinct CDR3 sequences; 85% to 95% are singletons and the top ten take around 0.15%. Negative isolation yielded the CD8+ and CD4+ T cells, while FACS enriched the TEMRA cells. This clonotype was recorded once. The sequenced sample was CD4+ T cells from PBMCs. The sequence derives from a human donor with Susac syndrome.

CDR3: CASSLGLGHNEQFF. The CDR3, as DNA: TGCGCCAGCAGCTTGGGACTGGGGCACAATGAGCAGTTCTTC. The chain links TRBV5-1 to TRBJ2-1, with D possibly matching TRBD1 (5 bases). V lost 0 bases, J lost 5 bases, and 9 bases lay in between. The germline CDR1 and CDR2 sequences are SGHRS and YFSETQ. The CDR3 loop spans 14 amino acids.